This TCR beta chain was retrieved from a study of tumor T cells in aggressive B-cell lymphoma. Generated by immunoSEQ multiplex PCR, the TCRdb table keeps only in-frame clones and is missing some. The sample includes 10,000 to 14,000 clones, 75% to 90% seen only once; the top ten take about 2.2%. The CDR3 is 13 residues long. From germline, CDR1 is SGHTA and CDR2 FQGNSA. V shed 3 bases and J shed 2 bases, with 6 bases lying between them. The rearrangement joins TRBV7-2 to TRBJ2-3; D not certain. Sequenced sample: tumor tissue. The origin of this receptor is an adult with diffuse large B cell lymphoma. CDR3 residues: CASSFSPTDTQYF. CDR3 in DNA: TGTGCCAGCAGCTTTTCTCCCACAGATACGCAGTATTTT.